This is a list of T cell receptor beta chains from one sample in a study of T-cell memory formation after mild COVID-19. TCRdb used MiXCR to reprocess the 5' RACE reads, holding one entry per CDR3 protein. The table includes roughly 190,000 distinct CDR3 sequences, about 10% detected once. The source material was PBMCs or a T cell subset sorted from them (not recorded which). These receptors all stem from a man in his late teens or twenties who had mild COVID-19 (a few samples of this study predate the infection). Cell type and time point are not known. Each CDR3 is given with its conserved first and last residue. A D gene is named only where the DNA matches it firmly. Rows may omit the clone size; those that give it use once, few, many or a size class.

j_gene: TRBJ1-1
v_gene: TRBV3-1
abundance: few
d_gene: .
len: 13
CDR3nt: TGTGCCAGCAGCCAAAGGGGGGGATTTGAAGCTTTCTTT
CDR3aa: CASSQRGGFEAFF

j_gene: TRBJ1-4
v_gene: TRBV10-2
abundance: few
d_gene: TRBD1
len: 15
CDR3nt: TGCGCCAGCAGCTCGTGGGGACAGGGTGATGAAAAACTGTTTTTT
CDR3aa: CASSSWGQGDEKLFF

j_gene: TRBJ2-1
v_gene: TRBV7-3
abundance: .
d_gene: TRBD1
len: 15
CDR3nt: TGTGCCAGCAGCTTAACCCCGACAGGGATAAATGAGCAGTTCTTC
CDR3aa: CASSLTPTGINEQFF

j_gene: TRBJ2-7
v_gene: TRBV20-1
abundance: few
d_gene: TRBD2
len: 12
CDR3nt: TGCAGTGCCGAACTAGCGGGGGAGCAGCAGTACTTC
CDR3aa: CSAELAGEQQYF

j_gene: TRBJ2-5
v_gene: TRBV19
abundance: .
d_gene: TRBD2
len: 15
CDR3nt: TGTGCCACTTTGAGGACTAGCGGGGGCCAAGAGACCCAGTACTTC
CDR3aa: CATLRTSGGQETQYF

j_gene: TRBJ1-5
v_gene: TRBV3-1
abundance: .
d_gene: .
len: 14
CDR3nt: TGTGCCAGCAGCCTCTTATCTAGCAATCAGCCCCAGCATTTT
CDR3aa: CASSLLSSNQPQHF

j_gene: TRBJ1-2
v_gene: TRBV7-2
abundance: many
d_gene: .
len: 14
CDR3nt: TGTGCCAGCAGGGAAGGGGGGGGGACCTATGGCTACACCTTC
CDR3aa: CASREGGGTYGYTF

j_gene: TRBJ2-3
v_gene: TRBV7-2
abundance: .
d_gene: .
len: 14
CDR3nt: TGTGCCAGCAGCTTCAAAGCGGGCACAGATACGCAGTATTTT
CDR3aa: CASSFKAGTDTQYF

j_gene: TRBJ1-1
v_gene: TRBV12-3/TRBV12-4
abundance: .
d_gene: .
len: 13
CDR3nt: TGTGCCAGCAGTTTTAGAGGGGTGAGTGGAGCTTTCTTT
CDR3aa: CASSFRGVSGAFF

j_gene: TRBJ2-4
v_gene: TRBV5-6
abundance: few
d_gene: .
len: 13
CDR3nt: TGTGCCAGCAGCTTTGGGAGGTTAAACATTCAGTACTTC
CDR3aa: CASSFGRLNIQYF

j_gene: TRBJ1-4
v_gene: TRBV10-3
abundance: .
d_gene: TRBD1
len: 21
CDR3nt: TGTGCCATCAGTGAGTCGATAGGTGAAGGGGGCCTCTGGGCAACTAATGAAAAACTGTTTTTT
CDR3aa: CAISESIGEGGLWATNEKLFF

j_gene: TRBJ1-6
v_gene: TRBV12-3/TRBV12-4
abundance: few
d_gene: .
len: 15
CDR3nt: TGTGCCAGCAGTTTGGGTTCTCTCGCCTATTCACCCCTCCACTTT
CDR3aa: CASSLGSLAYSPLHF

j_gene: TRBJ1-6
v_gene: TRBV9
abundance: few
d_gene: .
len: 14
CDR3nt: TGTGCCAGCAGCGTATACGCCTATAATTCACCCCTCCACTTT
CDR3aa: CASSVYAYNSPLHF

j_gene: TRBJ1-2
v_gene: TRBV4-2
abundance: medium-sized
d_gene: TRBD1
len: 18
CDR3nt: TGTGCCAGCAGCCTCGTCGGAGGGGACAGGGAGGGCTACTATGGCTACACCTTC
CDR3aa: CASSLVGGDREGYYGYTF

j_gene: TRBJ1-1
v_gene: TRBV20-1
abundance: many
d_gene: TRBD1
len: 13
CDR3nt: TGCAGTGCCCCCGGGACAGGCTACACTGAAGCTTTCTTT
CDR3aa: CSAPGTGYTEAFF

j_gene: TRBJ2-6
v_gene: TRBV4-3
abundance: .
d_gene: .
len: 15
CDR3nt: TGCGCCAGCAGCCAACATTACTCTGGGGCCAACGTCCTGACTTTC
CDR3aa: CASSQHYSGANVLTF

j_gene: TRBJ2-1
v_gene: TRBV12-3/TRBV12-4
abundance: .
d_gene: TRBD2
len: 14
CDR3nt: TGTGCCAGCAGACCAGCGGGGGGAAACAATGAGCAGTTCTTC
CDR3aa: CASRPAGGNNEQFF

j_gene: TRBJ2-7
v_gene: TRBV5-1
abundance: .
d_gene: .
len: 14
CDR3nt: TGCGCCAGCAGCTTTGACGGGGGAACCTACGAGCAGTACTTC
CDR3aa: CASSFDGGTYEQYF

j_gene: TRBJ1-1
v_gene: TRBV6-5
abundance: .
d_gene: .
len: 14
CDR3nt: TGTGCCAGCAGGCGACCGCTCGTGAACACTGAAGCTTTCTTT
CDR3aa: CASRRPLVNTEAFF

j_gene: TRBJ2-3
v_gene: TRBV20-1
abundance: .
d_gene: TRBD1
len: 16
CDR3nt: TGCAGTGGGATATCCCCTGGCCGGCAGGGGGCAGATACGCAGTATTTT
CDR3aa: CSGISPGRQGADTQYF

j_gene: TRBJ2-1
v_gene: TRBV7-2
abundance: few
d_gene: .
len: 11
CDR3nt: TGTGCCAGCAAGGTCGGGGCAGAGCAGTTCTTC
CDR3aa: CASKVGAEQFF

j_gene: TRBJ1-1
v_gene: TRBV13
abundance: .
d_gene: .
len: 15
CDR3nt: TGTGCCAGCAGCTTAGGCGTGTCTTGGGGCACTGAAGCTTTCTTT
CDR3aa: CASSLGVSWGTEAFF

j_gene: TRBJ1-1
v_gene: TRBV6-5
abundance: .
d_gene: TRBD1
len: 16
CDR3nt: TGTGCCAGCAGTTCCTCTGGGGACAGGACGAACACTGAAGCTTTCTTT
CDR3aa: CASSSSGDRTNTEAFF

j_gene: TRBJ2-1
v_gene: TRBV7-6
abundance: few
d_gene: TRBD2
len: 18
CDR3nt: TGTGCCAGCAGCTTAGAGGCTAGCGGGCCACTGACGAGCAATGAGCAGTTCTTC
CDR3aa: CASSLEASGPLTSNEQFF

j_gene: TRBJ1-1
v_gene: TRBV18
abundance: few
d_gene: .
len: 13
CDR3nt: TGTGCCAGCTCACCCGAACGTCAGGAGGCTTATTTCTTT
CDR3aa: CASSPERQEAYFF

j_gene: TRBJ1-5
v_gene: TRBV20-1
abundance: .
d_gene: .
len: 13
CDR3nt: TGCAGTTCGGGGGACCCTAGCAATCAGCCCCAGCATTTT
CDR3aa: CSSGDPSNQPQHF

j_gene: TRBJ2-5
v_gene: TRBV20-1
abundance: .
d_gene: .
len: 12
CDR3nt: TGCAGTGCTAACTCCGGGCGGGAGACCCAGTACTTC
CDR3aa: CSANSGRETQYF

j_gene: TRBJ1-1
v_gene: TRBV12-3/TRBV12-4
abundance: few
d_gene: .
len: 13
CDR3nt: TGTGCCAGCAACCTTGCCGGGGATACTGAAGCTTTCTTT
CDR3aa: CASNLAGDTEAFF

j_gene: TRBJ1-1
v_gene: TRBV4-3
abundance: .
d_gene: .
len: 13
CDR3nt: TGCGCCAGCAGCCAAGATTATTACACTGAAGCTTTCTTT
CDR3aa: CASSQDYYTEAFF

j_gene: TRBJ2-3
v_gene: TRBV7-2
abundance: few
d_gene: .
len: 15
CDR3nt: TGTGCCAGCAGCTTAGGGTCTGGAGACACAGATACGCAGTATTTT
CDR3aa: CASSLGSGDTDTQYF

j_gene: TRBJ2-7
v_gene: TRBV11-2
abundance: .
d_gene: .
len: 13
CDR3nt: TGTGCCAGCAGCTTCGTCCCGAGCTACGAGCAGTACTTC
CDR3aa: CASSFVPSYEQYF

j_gene: TRBJ1-2
v_gene: TRBV5-1
abundance: .
d_gene: .
len: 13
CDR3nt: TGCGCCAGCAGCGTGGCCGACAACTATGGCTACACCTTC
CDR3aa: CASSVADNYGYTF

j_gene: TRBJ2-7
v_gene: TRBV9
abundance: .
d_gene: TRBD2
len: 14
CDR3nt: TGTGCCAGCAGCCCAGGACTAGCGGGGAAAGAGCAGTACTTC
CDR3aa: CASSPGLAGKEQYF

j_gene: TRBJ2-7
v_gene: TRBV12-3/TRBV12-4
abundance: few
d_gene: .
len: 10
CDR3nt: TGTGCCAGGGCAAAGGGCGAGCAGTACTTC
CDR3aa: CARAKGEQYF

j_gene: TRBJ2-1
v_gene: TRBV5-5
abundance: many
d_gene: .
len: 14
CDR3nt: TGTGCCAGCAGCTTGCGTGGCGGGGTGGGGGAGCAGTTCTTC
CDR3aa: CASSLRGGVGEQFF

j_gene: TRBJ1-1
v_gene: TRBV5-1
abundance: .
d_gene: TRBD1
len: 17
CDR3nt: TGCGCCAGCAGCTTGGGGAGGGGGCGACGTCCCAACGCTGAAGCTTTCTTT
CDR3aa: CASSLGRGRRPNAEAFF

j_gene: TRBJ1-2
v_gene: TRBV29-1
abundance: few
d_gene: .
len: 13
CDR3nt: TGCAGCGTTGTAGAGGGCTCTAACTATGGCTACACCTTC
CDR3aa: CSVVEGSNYGYTF